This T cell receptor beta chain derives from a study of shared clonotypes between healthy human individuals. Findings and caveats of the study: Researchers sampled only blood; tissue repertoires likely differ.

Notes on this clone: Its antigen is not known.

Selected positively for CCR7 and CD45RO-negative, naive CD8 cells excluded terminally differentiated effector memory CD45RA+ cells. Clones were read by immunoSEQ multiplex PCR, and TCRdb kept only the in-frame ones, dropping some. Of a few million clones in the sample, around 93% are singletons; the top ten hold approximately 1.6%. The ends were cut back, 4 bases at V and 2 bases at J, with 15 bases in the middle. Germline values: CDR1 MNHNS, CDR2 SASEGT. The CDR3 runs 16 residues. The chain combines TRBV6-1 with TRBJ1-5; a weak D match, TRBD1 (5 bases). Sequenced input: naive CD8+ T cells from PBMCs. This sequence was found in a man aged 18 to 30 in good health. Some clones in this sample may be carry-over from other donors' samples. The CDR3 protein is CASSGQRGRGNQPQHF. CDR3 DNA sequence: TGTGCCAGCAGTGGGCAGAGGGGTCGCGGCAATCAGCCCCAGCATTTT.